This T cell receptor beta chain was obtained from a study of human T cells and chemical hapten exposure. Whole-study context: The cohort included alopecia areata under or over 50% scalp, totalis and universalis.

CDR3 size: 13 residues. The germline V gene encodes CDR1 SNHLY and CDR2 FYNNEI. Trimming cost V 6 bases and J 6 bases; bases outside gene matches: 2. The library put unique molecular identifiers onto individual cDNA molecules. TCRdb itself ran the RACE reads through MiXCR, one entry per CDR3 protein. The sample lists about 350,000 distinct CDR3 sequences; around 5.5% were seen once. Time point here: pre-sensitization, week 0. The treatment here: therapeutic diphenylcyclopropenone sensitization with weekly scalp DPC. The sample consisted of whole blood, taken in connection with sensitization to the hapten diphenylcyclopropenone (DPC). J is TRBJ1-5 and V is TRBV2, with 10 bases identical to TRBD1. This TCR was sampled from a woman younger than 35 with alopecia areata. Some clones in this sample may be carry-over from other donors' samples. CDR3 in DNA: TGTGCCAGCAGGGGACAGGGGCTTCAGCCCCAGCATTTT. Its protein is CASRGQGLQPQHF. Full variable domain (rest looked up from reference TRBV2 and TRBJ1-5): EPEVTQTPSHQVTQMGQEVILRCVPISNHLYFYWYRQILGQKVEFLVSFYNNEISEKSEIFDDQFSVERPDGSNFTLKIRSTKLEDSAMYFCASRGQGLQPQHFGDGTRLSIL.